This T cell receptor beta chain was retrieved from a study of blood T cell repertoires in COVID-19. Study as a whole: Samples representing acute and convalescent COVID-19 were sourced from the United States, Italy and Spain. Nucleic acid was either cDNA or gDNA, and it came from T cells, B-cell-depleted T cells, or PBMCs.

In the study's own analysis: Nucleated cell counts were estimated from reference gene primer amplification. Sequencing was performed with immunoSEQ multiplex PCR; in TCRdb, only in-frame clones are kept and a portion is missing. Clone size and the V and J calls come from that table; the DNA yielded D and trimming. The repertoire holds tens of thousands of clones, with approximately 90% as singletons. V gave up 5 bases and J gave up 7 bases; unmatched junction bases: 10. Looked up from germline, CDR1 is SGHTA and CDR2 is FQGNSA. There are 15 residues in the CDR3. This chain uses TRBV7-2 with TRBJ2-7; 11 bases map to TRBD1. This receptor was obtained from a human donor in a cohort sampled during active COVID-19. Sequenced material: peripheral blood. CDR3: CASSAGTGGLYEQYF. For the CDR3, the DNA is TGTGCCAGCAGCGCCGGGACAGGGGGTTTGTATGAGCAGTACTTC.